These T cell receptor beta chains were read from a single sample in a study of blood T cell repertoires in COVID-19. Repertoires were generated with immunoSEQ multiplex PCR, while TCRdb's copy carries only in-frame clones and drops some. This table has around 100,000 clones, approximately 80% appearing once. Sequencing used peripheral blood. These receptors were taken from a human donor in a cohort sampled during active COVID-19. Each CDR3 is given with its conserved first and last residue. A D gene is named only where the DNA matches it firmly. Rows may omit the clone size; those that give it use once, few, many or a size class.

clone_size j_call d_call v_call cdr3_nt cdr3_aa
- TRBJ2-7 - TRBV3-1/TRBV3-2 TGTGCCAGCAGCGAGGGCTACGAGCAGTACTTC CASSEGYEQYF
- TRBJ1-1 TRBD1 TRBV6-4 TGTGCCAGCAGACCATCAGGGGGCAATACTGAAGCTTTCTTT CASRPSGGNTEAFF
- TRBJ1-5 - TRBV7-2 TGTGCCAGCAGCTTAGCGGGCAGTCAGGGACAGCCCCAGCATTTT CASSLAGSQGQPQHF
- TRBJ2-6 - TRBV3-1/TRBV3-2 TGTGCCAGCAGCCTGTCATCTGGGGCCAACGTCCTGACTTTC CASSLSSGANVLTF
- TRBJ2-7 - TRBV7-3 TGTGCCAGCAGCTTAAGGTCGGGGGGCTTCACTGGCAACGAGCAGTACTTC CASSLRSGGFTGNEQYF
- TRBJ2-2 TRBD1 TRBV3-1/TRBV3-2 TGTGCCAGCAGCCAAGGACAGGGGAGGGAGCTGTTTTTT CASSQGQGRELFF
- TRBJ2-1 - TRBV5-1 TGCGCCAGCAGCTGGGACTCGCCTTCCTACAATGAGCAGTTCTTC CASSWDSPSYNEQFF
few TRBJ2-5 - TRBV4-1 TGCGCCAGCAGCTATCAGTGGGGGCGGGAGACCCAGTACTTC CASSYQWGRETQYF
- TRBJ2-2 TRBD2 TRBV10-1 TGCGCCAGCTCCGGGGGGTACACCGGGGAGCTGTTTTTT CASSGGYTGELFF
- TRBJ1-3 - TRBV19 TGTGCCAGTAGGCGCATTAATGGAAACACCATATATTTT CASRRINGNTIYF
once TRBJ1-2 TRBD1 TRBV18 TGTGCCAGCTCACCAGCCCGGGGACAGTCTGGCTACACCTTC CASSPARGQSGYTF
- TRBJ1-2 - TRBV3-1/TRBV3-2 TGTGCCAGCAGCCAAGATCCAGGGGAGGGGAACTATGGCTACACCTTC CASSQDPGEGNYGYTF
- TRBJ2-6 - TRBV6-2/TRBV6-3 TGTGCCAGCAGTTACGACTACTCTGGGGCCAACGTCCTGACTTTC CASSYDYSGANVLTF
- TRBJ2-7 - TRBV10-3 TGTGCCATCAGTGAAGGAGACGAGCAGTACTTC CAISEGDEQYF
- TRBJ2-5 TRBD2 TRBV27 TGTGCCAGCAGACGACTAGCGGGGATCCAAGAGACCCAGTACTTC CASRRLAGIQETQYF
- TRBJ1-6 - TRBV5-4 TGTGCCAGCAGTTCCGGGGGGGGGTTAAATTCACCCCTCCACTTT CASSSGGGLNSPLHF
- TRBJ2-3 TRBD2 TRBV6-5 TGTGCCCTAAAGAGCGGGGCCACGGATACGCAGTATTTT CALKSGATDTQYF
- TRBJ1-1 - TRBV7-2 TGTGCCAGCAGCTTAGCTACAGGGAAGAACACTGAAGCTTTCTTT CASSLATGKNTEAFF
- TRBJ1-1 - TRBV28 TGTGCCAGCAGGTTGACAGCGCCTCCCACTGAAGCTTTCTTT CASRLTAPPTEAFF
- TRBJ2-3 - TRBV28 TGTGCCACACAGGTTAGCACAGATACGCAGTATTTT CATQVSTDTQYF
once TRBJ1-2 TRBD1 TRBV2 TGTGCCAGCTGGGGGACAGGGCCCCCCTCTTCCCATGGCTACACCTTC CASWGTGPPSSHGYTF
- TRBJ2-1 TRBD2 TRBV18 TGTGCCAGCTCACCACCGGGACTAGCGGGAACCGTTCTCTACAATGAGCAGTTCTTC CASSPPGLAGTVLYNEQFF
- TRBJ1-6 - TRBV27 TGTGCCAGCAGCGGTAGACTGAAAAATAATTCACCCCTCCACTTT CASSGRLKNNSPLHF
- TRBJ2-4 - TRBV20-1 TGCAGTGCTAGTCTAGCCAAAAACATTCAGTACTTC CSASLAKNIQYF
once TRBJ2-1 TRBD1 TRBV24-1 TGTGCCACCAGTGATTCCGGACAGGCATACAATGAGCAGTTCTTC CATSDSGQAYNEQFF
- TRBJ1-6 - TRBV19 TGTGCCAGTAGTAAAGGCGCGGGAGGGTCACCCCTCCACTTT CASSKGAGGSPLHF
- TRBJ2-1 TRBD2 TRBV24-1 TGTGCCACCAGTGATCCGGCAGCGGGAGGTCCCTACAATGAGCAGTTCTTC CATSDPAAGGPYNEQFF
few TRBJ2-2 - TRBV10-1 TGCGCCAGCAAAGGGGCCCCGAACACCGGGGAGCTGTTTTTT CASKGAPNTGELFF
- TRBJ1-5 - TRBV28 TGTGCCAGCATTAAGGGGGATCAGCCCCAGCATTTT CASIKGDQPQHF
- TRBJ2-1 - TRBV28 TGTGCCAGTGCCTCGCGGACTACTTACTACAATGAGCAGTTCTTC CASASRTTYYNEQFF
- TRBJ2-7 - TRBV7-8 TGTGCCAGCAGCCGACTCTACGAGCAGTACTTC CASSRLYEQYF
- TRBJ2-1 TRBD2 TRBV19 TGTGCCAGTAGTACGTTAGCGGGAGCCTCTGGGAATGAGCAGTTCTTC CASSTLAGASGNEQFF
- TRBJ2-7 - TRBV7-8 TGTGCCAGCAGCTTAGATCGGGTCCCCACACTCGAGCAGTACTTC CASSLDRVPTLEQYF
- TRBJ2-1 TRBD1 TRBV28 TGTGCCAGCAGTTTATCGGGACAGGGGGTCTACAATGAGCAGTTCTTC CASSLSGQGVYNEQFF
- TRBJ2-5 - TRBV5-1 TGCGCCAGCAGCTTGGCCGGAGGGAGCTTCCAAGAGACCCAGTACTTC CASSLAGGSFQETQYF
- TRBJ2-5 TRBD2 TRBV7-2 TGTGCCAGCAGCCCAGCGGGGGCCCAAGAGACCCAGTACTTC CASSPAGAQETQYF
- TRBJ2-1 TRBD2 TRBV19 TGTGCCAGTAGTATGGGTAGGGGACTACTCGACAATGAGCAGTTCTTC CASSMGRGLLDNEQFF
- TRBJ2-3 TRBD2 TRBV27 TGTGCCAGCCGAAATAGCGGGGCCCGGGATACGCAGTATTTT CASRNSGARDTQYF
- TRBJ2-7 - TRBV5-1 TGCGCCAGCAGCTTGACGGGATACGAGCAGTACTTC CASSLTGYEQYF
- TRBJ2-2 TRBD2 TRBV5-4 TGTGCCAGCAGCTTGGAACTAGCGGGAATCACCGGGGAGCTGTTTTTT CASSLELAGITGELFF
- TRBJ2-1 - TRBV29-1 TGCAGCGTTCTATTTATCGTGACCCCAGGTGAGCAGTTCTTC CSVLFIVTPGEQFF
- TRBJ2-5 TRBD2 TRBV5-6 TGTGCCAGCAGCTTGGCCGGGACTAGCGGGGGGTATCGTGAGACCCAGTACTTC CASSLAGTSGGYRETQYF
few TRBJ2-7 TRBD2 TRBV4-1 TGCGCCAGCAGCCAAGCAGAGCGGGAGGGCCCCTACGAGCAGTACTTC CASSQAEREGPYEQYF
- TRBJ2-7 TRBD2 TRBV4-2 TGTGCCAGCAGCCGGGAGGGCACCTACGAGCAGTACTTC CASSREGTYEQYF
- TRBJ2-5 TRBD1 TRBV7-6 TGTGCCAGCAGCTGGTGGACAGGGGGAAACCAAGAGACCCAGTACTTC CASSWWTGGNQETQYF
- TRBJ2-3 TRBD1 TRBV9 TGTGCCAGCAGCGTAGCCTGGACAGGGGTAGGAGATACGCAGTATTTT CASSVAWTGVGDTQYF